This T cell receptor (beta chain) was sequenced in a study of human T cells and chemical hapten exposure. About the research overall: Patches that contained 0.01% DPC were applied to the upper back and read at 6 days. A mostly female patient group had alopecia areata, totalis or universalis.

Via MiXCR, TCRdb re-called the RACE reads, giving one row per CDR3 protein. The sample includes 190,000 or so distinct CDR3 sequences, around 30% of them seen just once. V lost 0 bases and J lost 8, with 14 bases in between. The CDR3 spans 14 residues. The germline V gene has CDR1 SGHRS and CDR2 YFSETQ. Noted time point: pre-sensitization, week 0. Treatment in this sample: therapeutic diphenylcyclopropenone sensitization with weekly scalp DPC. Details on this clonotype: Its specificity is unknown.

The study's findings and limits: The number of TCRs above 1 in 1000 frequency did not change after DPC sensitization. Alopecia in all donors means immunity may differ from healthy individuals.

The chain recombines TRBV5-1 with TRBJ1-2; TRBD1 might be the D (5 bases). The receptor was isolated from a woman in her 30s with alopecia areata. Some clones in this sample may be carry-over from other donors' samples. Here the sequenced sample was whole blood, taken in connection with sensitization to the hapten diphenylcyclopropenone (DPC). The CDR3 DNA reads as TGCGCCAGCAGCTTGGGAAGAGGGGTCGACGGCTACACCTTC. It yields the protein CASSLGRGVDGYTF. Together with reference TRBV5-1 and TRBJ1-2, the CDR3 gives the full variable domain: KAGVTQTPRYLIKTRGQQVTLSCSPISGHRSVSWYQQTPGQGLQFLFEYFSETQRNKGNFPGRFSGRQFSNSRSEMNVSTLELGDSALYLCASSLGRGVDGYTFGSGTRLTVV.